This is a list of T cell receptor beta chains from one sample in a study of blood T cell repertoires in COVID-19. Here immunoSEQ multiplex PCR was the method, and the copy in TCRdb shows in-frame clones only, minus some. Here the sample spans approximately 250,000 clones, 70% to 85% being singletons. The sequenced material came from PBMCs or T cells enriched from blood (not recorded which). Receptors originate from a man aged 35 to 55 who had recovered from COVID-19. Each CDR3 is given with its conserved first and last residue. The order of the fields is J gene, D gene, clone size, V gene, CDR3 DNA, CDR3 protein. D genes are given only for firm matches. The size field is filled for only some rows; it gives once, few, many or a size class.

J: TRBJ1-2
D: NA
size: NA
V: TRBV10-3
DNA: TGTGCCACCTTTCAGGGGACGGATGGCTACACCTTC
CDR3: CATFQGTDGYTF

J: TRBJ1-2
D: NA
size: NA
V: TRBV28
DNA: TGTGCCAGCAGTTCCGGACAGCCGATTAACTATGGCTACACCTTC
CDR3: CASSSGQPINYGYTF

J: TRBJ1-3
D: NA
size: NA
V: TRBV11-2
DNA: TGTGCCAGCAGCAGAAACCAGGCGTCTGGAAACACCATATATTTT
CDR3: CASSRNQASGNTIYF

J: TRBJ1-3
D: NA
size: NA
V: TRBV28
DNA: TGTGCCAGCAGCAAGGCGGGGGCAGGTGGAAACACCATATATTTT
CDR3: CASSKAGAGGNTIYF

J: TRBJ2-7
D: TRBD2
size: NA
V: TRBV9
DNA: TGTGCCAGCAGCGAGGGCCATACCGGGACTAGCGGACAGCAGTACTTC
CDR3: CASSEGHTGTSGQQYF

J: TRBJ2-7
D: NA
size: NA
V: TRBV21-1
DNA: TGTGCCAGCAGCACCATGTTAGGACTAGCGGGATCCTACGAGCAGTACTTC
CDR3: CASSTMLGLAGSYEQYF

J: TRBJ1-5
D: TRBD1
size: NA
V: TRBV4-3
DNA: TGCGCCAGCAGCCAAGATGGCGGGACAGGGGGTCAGCCCCAGCATTTT
CDR3: CASSQDGGTGGQPQHF

J: TRBJ1-1
D: NA
size: NA
V: TRBV19
DNA: TGTGCCAGTAGTCTACAGGCGAACACTGAAGCTTTCTTT
CDR3: CASSLQANTEAFF

J: TRBJ1-3
D: NA
size: NA
V: TRBV7-2
DNA: TGTGCCAGCAGCTTAGGTCCCCCAGGCTCTGGAAACACCATATATTTT
CDR3: CASSLGPPGSGNTIYF

J: TRBJ1-1
D: NA
size: NA
V: TRBV5-4
DNA: TGTGCCAGCAGCTTGGCGTGGAACACTGAAGCTTTCTTT
CDR3: CASSLAWNTEAFF

J: TRBJ2-5
D: NA
size: NA
V: TRBV7-7
DNA: TGTGCCAGCAGCATAACACCACGGATCAGGGAGACCCAGTACTTC
CDR3: CASSITPRIRETQYF

J: TRBJ2-7
D: TRBD1
size: once
V: TRBV29-1
DNA: TGCAGCGTTGGGACAGGGGCCCGCGAGCAGTACTTC
CDR3: CSVGTGAREQYF

J: TRBJ1-2
D: TRBD1
size: NA
V: TRBV6-6
DNA: TGTGCCAGCAGTGACGCGGACAGGGACGGCTACACCTTC
CDR3: CASSDADRDGYTF

J: TRBJ1-3
D: TRBD1
size: NA
V: TRBV6-5
DNA: TGTGCCAGCACCCAACAGGGGGCTTCTGGAAACACCATATATTTT
CDR3: CASTQQGASGNTIYF

J: TRBJ1-6
D: NA
size: NA
V: TRBV11-2
DNA: TGTGCCAGCAGCCGGGGTTCAGATAATTCACCCCTCCACTTT
CDR3: CASSRGSDNSPLHF

J: TRBJ1-4
D: NA
size: NA
V: TRBV5-5
DNA: TGTGCCAGCAGCTTGGGGGGCGCCGGTGAAAAACTGTTTTTT
CDR3: CASSLGGAGEKLFF

J: TRBJ1-4
D: NA
size: NA
V: TRBV7-6
DNA: TGTGCCAGCAGCCGACGGACAGTGGATGAAAAACTGTTTTTT
CDR3: CASSRRTVDEKLFF

J: TRBJ2-3
D: NA
size: NA
V: TRBV18
DNA: TGTGCCAGCTCACCACCACAGGGTAGAATAGATACGCAGTATTTT
CDR3: CASSPPQGRIDTQYF

J: TRBJ1-5
D: NA
size: once
V: TRBV9
DNA: TGTGCCAGCAGCGTAGGGTCGAGGGTCCAAGAGCCCCAGCATTTT
CDR3: CASSVGSRVQEPQHF

J: TRBJ2-5
D: TRBD1
size: few
V: TRBV6-2/TRBV6-3
DNA: TGTGCCAGCAGTACCCCTTCGGGGGACAGGTACCAAGAGACCCAGTACTTC
CDR3: CASSTPSGDRYQETQYF

J: TRBJ1-5
D: NA
size: NA
V: TRBV21-1
DNA: TGTGCCAGCACCTCTCCTGGGGGGATAGGGCAGCCCCAGCATTTT
CDR3: CASTSPGGIGQPQHF

J: TRBJ2-7
D: NA
size: NA
V: TRBV18
DNA: TGTGCCAGCTCACCACCCAACGGAGGGGCCACCCCCTACGAGCAGTACTTC
CDR3: CASSPPNGGATPYEQYF